This T cell receptor (beta chain) was identified in a study of blood T cells in healthy people across ages. Then a second PCR, running about 6 to 12 cycles, was carried out with a sample-barcoded 5' primer and a J-beta primer mix. TCRdb used MiXCR to reprocess the 5' RACE reads, holding one entry per CDR3 protein. The repertoire consists of 1 million or so distinct CDR3 sequences, with more than 35% occurring once and the leading ten covering 15% to 20%. Germline V lookup: CDR1 SGHRS, CDR2 YFSETQ. Trimming shortened V by 4 bases and J by 6 bases, and 19 bases separated the two germline ends. The CDR3 is 16 residues long.

This rearrangement joins TRBV5-1 to TRBJ2-2; D is unclear. The TCR sequence derives from a woman aged 55-70 years in good health. The sequenced sample was blood. CDR3 sequence reads: CASSPAGAPNAGELFF. The CDR3 nucleotides read TGCGCCAGCAGCCCCGCAGGAGCCCCCAACGCCGGGGAGCTGTTTTTT.